This TCR beta chain was captured in a study of blood T cell repertoires in COVID-19. About the research overall: T cells, B-cell-depleted T cells, or PBMCs supplied cDNA or gDNA.

The sample holds one count of this clone. Other DNA sequences from this sample encode an identical CDR3 as well. This CDR3 spans 16 amino acids. Per germline, CDR1 SGHRS and CDR2 YFSETQ. The junction had 2 bases not matched to a gene; V was cut back by 0 bases and J by 4 bases. The authors' processing: Cell counts per sample came from amplifying reference gene primers. The protocol was immunoSEQ multiplex PCR, while the TCRdb copy is restricted to in-frame clones and leaves out a portion. V, J and clone size are taken as reported in that table, and D and trimming were inferred from the DNA itself. The sample yields a few hundred thousand clones, roughly 90% seen once.

The chain combines TRBV5-1 with TRBJ2-1; 12 bases match TRBD2. Material for sequencing was peripheral blood. The TCR was taken from a man aged 40-49 years with acute or convalescent COVID-19. The CDR3 here is CASSLGTSGIYNEQFF. The CDR3, as DNA: TGCGCCAGCAGCTTGGGGACTAGCGGGATTTACAATGAGCAGTTCTTC.